This TCR beta chain was sequenced during a study of blood T cell repertoires in COVID-19. Study information: T cells, B-cell-depleted T cells, or PBMCs provided the cDNA or gDNA that served as material.

In Seattle, patients joined the study during active infection and were tracked longitudinally. The CDR3 spans 14 residues. Trimming removed 2 bases from V and 3 bases from J, with 8 bases in between. Germline V CDR1 and CDR2: LNHDA, SQIVND (reference sequence). Profiling relied on immunoSEQ multiplex PCR, and the TCRdb table lists in-frame clones only, not all of them. This repertoire shows more than 150,000 clones, just under 90% found once; its top ten account for roughly an eighth. This TCR derives from a woman in her 70s with COVID-19, enrolled during active disease. The chain recombines TRBV19 with TRBJ1-5; the D gene is possibly TRBD1 (5 bases). What was sequenced was peripheral blood. In DNA, the CDR3 is TGTGCCAGTAGTATATGGGGCGTCAATCAGCCCCAGCATTTT. Amino acids: CASSIWGVNQPQHF.